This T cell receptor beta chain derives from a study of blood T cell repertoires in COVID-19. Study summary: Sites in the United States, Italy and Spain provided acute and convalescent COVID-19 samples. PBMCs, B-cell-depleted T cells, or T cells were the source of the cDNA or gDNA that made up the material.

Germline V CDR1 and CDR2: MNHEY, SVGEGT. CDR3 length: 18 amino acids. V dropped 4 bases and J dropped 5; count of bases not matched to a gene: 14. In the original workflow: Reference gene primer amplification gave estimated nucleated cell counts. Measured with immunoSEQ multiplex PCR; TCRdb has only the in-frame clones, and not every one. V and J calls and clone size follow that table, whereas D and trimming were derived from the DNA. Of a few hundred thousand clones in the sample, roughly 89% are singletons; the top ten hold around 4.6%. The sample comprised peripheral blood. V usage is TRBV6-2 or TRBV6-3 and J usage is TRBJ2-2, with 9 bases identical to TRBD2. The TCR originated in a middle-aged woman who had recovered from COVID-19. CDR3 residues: CASSSTRIRGRVTGELFF. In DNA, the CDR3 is TGTGCCAGCAGTTCAACCCGGATTCGCGGGAGGGTGACCGGGGAGCTGTTTTTT.